This record concerns one TCR beta chain sequence. Its antigen is not known. The V gene's germline CDR1 is SGHTS and CDR2 YDEGEE. The CDR3 has 16 residues. J lost 0 bases, V lost 3 bases, and 5 bases had no gene match. The PCR made use of 60 Vbeta and 13 Jbeta primers. The assay was immunoSEQ multiplex PCR, and TCRdb's table has in-frame clones only and misses some. The data hold around 150,000 clones, with around 80% observed a single time. The sample comes from a study of cytomegalovirus exposure and HLA in healthy donors. Study background: Genotyping of 430 or so donors showed that 80% to 85% belonged to the Caucasian-associated ancestry cluster.

Notes on the study in general: Cytomegalovirus association was listed for approximately 150 TCR beta chains. Most of the TCR beta V segments (in an earlier analysis) were productive either about 87% or about 30% of the time. A later analysis reportedly found that, within productive TCRs, an Asian-associated ancestry cluster had fewer N-insertions than the mean observed across the roughly 700 donors.

The V gene is TRBV5-8, the J gene TRBJ1-5; TRBD1 matches 8 bases. Sequenced material: PBMCs. This TCR was recovered from a male donor in good health and CMV-seronegative. The chain's CDR3 is CASSSTGDYSNQPQHF. The CDR3 DNA follows: TGTGCCAGCAGCTCGACAGGGGATTATAGCAATCAGCCCCAGCATTTT.